This entry lists 4 T cell receptor beta chains sequenced from one sample in a study of spatial heterogeneity in lung cancer. TCRdb re-called the 5' RACE reads with MiXCR, one entry per CDR3 protein. Altogether nearly 80,000 distinct CDR3 sequences are present, approximately 8% being singletons, with the ten largest covering roughly 6.4%. Time point noted: sample taken at primary tumor resection. Source: PBMCs, taken at surgery. The receptor source for this set is a male donor with early-stage non-small cell lung cancer.

This clonotype has a handful of counts. DNA for the CDR3: TGCGCCAGCAGCTTGTCCACCCAATCCTACAATGAGCAGTTCTTC. Protein product: CASSLSTQSYNEQFF. V is TRBV5-1 and J is TRBJ2-1; unclear D gene. Trimming shortened V by 1 base and J by 1 base, and 9 bases separated the two germline ends. Germline CDR1 is SGHRS and CDR2 is YFSETQ. The CDR3 contains 15 residues.

This clonotype has just a few counts. A much more abundant neighbour one base away suggests this may be a read error. The CDR3 region is CAASRAGSGNTIYF. The CDR3 nucleotides read TGTGCCGCCAGCAGAGCCGGCTCTGGAAACACCATATATTTT. The chain recombines TRBV15 with TRBJ1-3; no clear D gene. There are 14 residues in the CDR3. Germline V CDR1 and CDR2: LNHNV, YYDKDF (reference sequence).

The chain has TRBV6-5 and TRBJ1-1; possibly TRBD1 for D (6 bases). The CDR3 is made up of 15 amino acids. V gave up 5 bases and J gave up 3 bases, with 16 bases separating them. Per germline, CDR1 MNHEY and CDR2 SVGAGI. The CDR3: CASSPPGQSYTEAFF. The CDR3 region has the DNA TGTGCCAGCAGTCCGCCCGGACAGTCCTACACTGAAGCTTTCTTT.

Ten or more counts support this clonotype. The chain recombines TRBV20-1 with TRBJ2-7; no definite D call. Germline V gene lookup returns CDR1 DFQATT and CDR2 SNEGSKA (reference sequence). Between the trimmed V and J ends, which lost 8 bases and 5 bases, there was a span of 13 bases. The CDR3 is 11 residues long. This CDR3 is CSIRPMDEQYF. In DNA form, the CDR3 reads TGCAGTATCAGACCGATGGACGAGCAGTACTTC.